This TCR beta chain stems from a study of T-cell reconstitution after alpha-beta-depleted transplantation in children. The germline CDR1 and CDR2 sequences are MDHEN and SYDVKM. Trimming cost V 6 bases and J 2 bases; bases outside gene matches: 6. The CDR3 loop spans 16 amino acids. Library preparation (for TCRbeta) was performed with unique molecular identifiers. TCRdb recomputed calls from the PCR reads with MiXCR, one row per CDR3 protein. The sample lists 300,000 to 350,000 distinct CDR3 sequences; about 17% were seen once. This clonotype has a count of ten or more. Material: PBMCs, mostly from graft donor cells, obtained 360 days after TCRalphabeta/CD19-depleted stem cell transplant. This receptor was obtained from a male patient under 10 years old who had a stem cell transplant for acute lymphoblastic leukemia, so the T cells may come from the graft donor. The chain recombines TRBV28 with TRBJ1-5, with TRBD1 matching over 11 bases. The CDR3 loop is CASSPQGQGGNQPQHF. CDR3 DNA: TGTGCCAGCAGCCCCCAGGGACAGGGGGGCAATCAGCCCCAGCATTTT.